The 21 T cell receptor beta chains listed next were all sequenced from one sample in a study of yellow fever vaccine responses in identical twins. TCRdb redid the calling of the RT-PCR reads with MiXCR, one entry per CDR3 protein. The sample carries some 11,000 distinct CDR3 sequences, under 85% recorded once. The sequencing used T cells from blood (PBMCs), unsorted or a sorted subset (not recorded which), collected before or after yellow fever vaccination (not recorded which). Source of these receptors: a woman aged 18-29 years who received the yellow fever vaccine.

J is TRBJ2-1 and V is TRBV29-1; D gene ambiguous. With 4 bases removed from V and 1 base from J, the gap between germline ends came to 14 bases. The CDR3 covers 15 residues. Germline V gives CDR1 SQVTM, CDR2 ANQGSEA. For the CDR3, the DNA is TGCAGCGTTGCCGACGTCGTATGGTCCTACAATGAGCAGTTCTTC. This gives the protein CSVADVVWSYNEQFF.

In nucleotides, the CDR3 is TGCGCCAGCAGCCCGAGGACTTCCTGGAACTATGGCTACACCTTC. Translating it yields CASSPRTSWNYGYTF. The rearrangement links TRBV5-1 to TRBJ1-2; the D is unclear. The germline gives CDR1 SGHRS, CDR2 YFSETQ. V was cut by 4 bases and J by 2 bases, with 15 bases left in between. CDR3 length: 15 residues. Variable domain in full (rest from reference TRBV5-1 and TRBJ1-2): KAGVTQTPRYLIKTRGQQVTLSCSPISGHRSVSWYQQTPGQGLQFLFEYFSETQRNKGNFPGRFSGRQFSNSRSEMNVSTLELGDSALYLCASSPRTSWNYGYTFGSGTRLTVV.

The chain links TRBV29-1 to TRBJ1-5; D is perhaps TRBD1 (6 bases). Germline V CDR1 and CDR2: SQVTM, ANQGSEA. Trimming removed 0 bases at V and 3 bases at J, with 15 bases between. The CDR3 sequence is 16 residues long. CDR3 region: CSVEEGKDRDNQPQHF. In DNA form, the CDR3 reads TGCAGCGTTGAAGAGGGGAAGGACAGAGACAATCAGCCCCAGCATTTT. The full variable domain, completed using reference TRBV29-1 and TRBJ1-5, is SAVISQKPSRDICQRGTSLTIQCQVDSQVTMMFWYRQQPGQSLTLIATANQGSEATYESGFVIDKFPISRPNLTFSTLTVSNMSPEDSSIYLCSVEEGKDRDNQPQHFGDGTRLSIL.

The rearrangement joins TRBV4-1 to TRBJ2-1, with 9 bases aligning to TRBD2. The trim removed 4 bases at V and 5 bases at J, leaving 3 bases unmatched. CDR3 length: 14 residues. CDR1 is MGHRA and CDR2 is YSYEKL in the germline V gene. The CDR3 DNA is TGCGCCAGCAGCCCCGGACTAGCGAACAATGAGCAGTTCTTC. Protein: CASSPGLANNEQFF.

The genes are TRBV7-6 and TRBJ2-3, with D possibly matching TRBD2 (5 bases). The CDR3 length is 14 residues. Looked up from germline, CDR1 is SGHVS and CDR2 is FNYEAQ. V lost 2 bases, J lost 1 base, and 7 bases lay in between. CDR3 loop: CASSLFGGTDTQYF. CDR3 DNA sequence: TGTGCCAGCAGCTTATTCGGGGGCACAGATACGCAGTATTTT.

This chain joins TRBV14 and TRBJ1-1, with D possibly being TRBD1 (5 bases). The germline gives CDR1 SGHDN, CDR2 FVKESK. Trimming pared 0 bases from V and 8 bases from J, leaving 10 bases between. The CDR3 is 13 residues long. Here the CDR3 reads CASSQDGGGEAFF. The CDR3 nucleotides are TGTGCCAGCAGCCAAGATGGTGGGGGAGAAGCTTTCTTT.

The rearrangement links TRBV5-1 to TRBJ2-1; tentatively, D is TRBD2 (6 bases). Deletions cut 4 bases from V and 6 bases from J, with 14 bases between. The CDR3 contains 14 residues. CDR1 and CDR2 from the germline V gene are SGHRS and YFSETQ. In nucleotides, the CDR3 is TGCGCCAGCAGCCTATGGACTACAGGCAATGAGCAGTTCTTC. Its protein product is CASSLWTTGNEQFF. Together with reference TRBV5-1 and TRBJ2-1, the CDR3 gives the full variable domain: KAGVTQTPRYLIKTRGQQVTLSCSPISGHRSVSWYQQTPGQGLQFLFEYFSETQRNKGNFPGRFSGRQFSNSRSEMNVSTLELGDSALYLCASSLWTTGNEQFFGPGTRLTVL.

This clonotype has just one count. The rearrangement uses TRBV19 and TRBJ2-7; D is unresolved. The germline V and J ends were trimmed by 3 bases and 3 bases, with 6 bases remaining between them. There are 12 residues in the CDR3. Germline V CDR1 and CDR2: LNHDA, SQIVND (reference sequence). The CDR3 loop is CASSIGGYEQYF. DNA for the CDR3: TGTGCCAGTAGTATCGGCGGCTACGAGCAGTACTTC.

DNA for the CDR3: TGCAGCGTTGTTGCCAGTGTTGAGAATGAGCAGTTCTTC. It encodes CSVVASVENEQFF. The V and J genes are TRBV29-1 and TRBJ2-1, with D unclear. The CDR3 is 13 residues long. CDR1 SQVTM and CDR2 ANQGSEA come from the germline V gene. Trimming shortened V by 4 bases and J by 7 bases, and 14 bases separated the two germline ends.

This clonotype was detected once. CDR3 nucleotide sequence: TGTGCCAGCAGCCTAACCGGACAGGATGAAGCTTTCTTT. Encoded protein: CASSLTGQDEAFF. The rearrangement links TRBV7-6 to TRBJ1-1; the match to TRBD1 covers 7 bases. Germline V gene sequence: CDR1 SGHVS, CDR2 FNYEAQ. CDR3 length: 13 residues. With 5 bases clipped from V and 7 bases from J, the junction kept 7 bases outside the gene matches.

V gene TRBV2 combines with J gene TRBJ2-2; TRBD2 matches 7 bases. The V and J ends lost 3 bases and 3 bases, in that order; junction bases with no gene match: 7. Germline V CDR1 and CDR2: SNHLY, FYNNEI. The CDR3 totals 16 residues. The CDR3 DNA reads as TGTGCCAGCAGTGACACCAGCGGGGTTGACACCGGGGAGCTGTTTTTT. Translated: CASSDTSGVDTGELFF.

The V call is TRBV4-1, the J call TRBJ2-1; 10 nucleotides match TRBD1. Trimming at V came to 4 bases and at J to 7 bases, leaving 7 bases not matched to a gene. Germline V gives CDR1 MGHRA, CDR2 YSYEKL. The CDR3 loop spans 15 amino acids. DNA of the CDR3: TGCGCCAGCAGCCCACCGGGACAGGGGCCGAATGAGCAGTTCTTC. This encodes CASSPPGQGPNEQFF.

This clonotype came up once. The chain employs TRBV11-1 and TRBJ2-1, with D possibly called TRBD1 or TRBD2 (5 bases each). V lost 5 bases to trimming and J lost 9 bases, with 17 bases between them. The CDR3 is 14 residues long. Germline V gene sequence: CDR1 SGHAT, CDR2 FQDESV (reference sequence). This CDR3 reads CASSLGPWCCEQFF. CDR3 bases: TGTGCCAGCAGCCTGGGACCCTGGTGTTGTGAGCAGTTCTTC.

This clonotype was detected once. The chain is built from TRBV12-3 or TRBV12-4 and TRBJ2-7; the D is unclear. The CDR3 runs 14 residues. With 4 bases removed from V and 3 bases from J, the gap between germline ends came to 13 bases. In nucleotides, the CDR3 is TGTGCCAGCAGTTCTAGACTCGGTGACTACGAGCAGTACGTC. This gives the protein CASSSRLGDYEQYV.

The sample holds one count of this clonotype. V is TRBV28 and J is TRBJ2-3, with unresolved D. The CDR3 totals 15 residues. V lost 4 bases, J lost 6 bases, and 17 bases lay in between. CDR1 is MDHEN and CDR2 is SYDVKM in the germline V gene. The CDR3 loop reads CASSSPGLPWDTQYF. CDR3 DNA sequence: TGTGCCAGCAGTTCCCCCGGGCTCCCATGGGATACGCAGTATTTT.

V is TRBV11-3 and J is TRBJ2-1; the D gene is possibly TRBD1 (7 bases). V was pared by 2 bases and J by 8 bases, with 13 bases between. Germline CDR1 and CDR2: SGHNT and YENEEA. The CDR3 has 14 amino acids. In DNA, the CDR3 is TGTGCCAGCAGCTTATTCCCAGGGGGGTATGAGCAGTTCTTC. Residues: CASSLFPGGYEQFF.

CDR3 protein: CASSARQAPETQYF. CDR3 coding DNA: TGTGCCAGCAGCGCCCGACAGGCCCCCGAGACCCAGTACTTC. The rearrangement links TRBV11-1 to TRBJ2-5; D possibly corresponds to TRBD1 (6 bases). CDR3 length equals 14 residues. Germline CDR1 SGHAT, CDR2 FQDESV (reference sequence). V was pared by 5 bases and J by 5 bases, with 15 bases between.

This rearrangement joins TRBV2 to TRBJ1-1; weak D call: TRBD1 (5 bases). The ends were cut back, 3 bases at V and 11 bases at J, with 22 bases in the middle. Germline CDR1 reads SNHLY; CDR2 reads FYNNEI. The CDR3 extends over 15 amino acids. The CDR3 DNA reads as TGTGCCAGCAGTGACGGGACGGTTGCACCCTCATGGGCTTTCTTT. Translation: CASSDGTVAPSWAFF.

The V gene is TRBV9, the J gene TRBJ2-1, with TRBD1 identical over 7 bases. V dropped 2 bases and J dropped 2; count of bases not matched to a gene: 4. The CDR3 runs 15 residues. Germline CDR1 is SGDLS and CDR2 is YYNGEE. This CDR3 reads CASSVSGQTYNEQFF. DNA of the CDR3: TGTGCCAGCAGCGTGTCGGGACAGACCTACAATGAGCAGTTCTTC. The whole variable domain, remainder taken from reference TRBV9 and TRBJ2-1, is DSGVTQTPKHLITATGQRVTLRCSPRSGDLSVYWYQQSLDQGLQFLIQYYNGEERAKGNILERFSAQQFPDLHSELNLSSLELGDSALYFCASSVSGQTYNEQFFGPGTRLTVL.

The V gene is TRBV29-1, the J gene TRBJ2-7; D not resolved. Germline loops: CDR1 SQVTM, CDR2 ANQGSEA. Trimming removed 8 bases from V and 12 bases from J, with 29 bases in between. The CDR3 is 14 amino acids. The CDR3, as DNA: TGCAGCTATGAGGTTGGACCAAACCCTCTACGTCGGTACTTC. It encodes CSYEVGPNPLRRYF.

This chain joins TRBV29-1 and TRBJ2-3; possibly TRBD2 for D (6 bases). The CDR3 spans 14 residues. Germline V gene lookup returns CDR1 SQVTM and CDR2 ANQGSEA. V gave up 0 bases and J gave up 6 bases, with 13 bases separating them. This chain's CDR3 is CSVEELRGGDTQYF. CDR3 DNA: TGCAGCGTTGAAGAATTGCGGGGCGGGGATACGCAGTATTTT.